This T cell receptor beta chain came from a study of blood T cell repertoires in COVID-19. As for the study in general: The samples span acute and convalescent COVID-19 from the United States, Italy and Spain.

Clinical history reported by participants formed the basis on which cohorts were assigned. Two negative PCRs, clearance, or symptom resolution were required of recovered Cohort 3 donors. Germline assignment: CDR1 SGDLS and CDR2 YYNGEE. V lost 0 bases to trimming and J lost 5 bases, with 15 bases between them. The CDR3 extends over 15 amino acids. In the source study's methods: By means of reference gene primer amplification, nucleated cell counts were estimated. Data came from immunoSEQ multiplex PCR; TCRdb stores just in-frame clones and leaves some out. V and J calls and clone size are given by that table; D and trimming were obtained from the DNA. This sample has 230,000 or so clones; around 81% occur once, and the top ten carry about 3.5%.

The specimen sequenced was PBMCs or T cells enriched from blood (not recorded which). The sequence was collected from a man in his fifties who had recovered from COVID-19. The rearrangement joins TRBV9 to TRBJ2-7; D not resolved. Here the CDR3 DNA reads TGTGCCAGCAGCGTAGGTATAGGAGCCCCCAACGAGCAGTACTTC. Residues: CASSVGIGAPNEQYF.